The clone carrying this T cell receptor beta chain appeared a single time. Its cognate antigen is unknown. Sequencing of TCR beta was performed on blood CD8+ T cells and on blood CD4+ T cells. This CDR3 has 14 residues. The ends were cut back, 5 bases at V and 0 bases at J, with 10 bases in the middle. Random hexamers were used to reverse transcribe roughly 0.5 to 1 ug of RNA. TCRdb used MiXCR to reprocess the immunoSEQ multiplex PCR reads, holding one entry per CDR3 protein. Among more than 150,000 distinct CDR3 sequences listed, over 90% were seen once. The sample is drawn from a study of CD8 T cells in Susac syndrome. Whole-study findings and limits: In total CD8+ repertoires, sixteen Susac-specific public clones were found, and in CD8+ TEMRA repertoires, five were found. Peak Susac CD8+ clonal expansion occurred in TEMRA cells and active patients.

Material for sequencing was CD8+ T cells from PBMCs. The rearrangement uses TRBV12-3 or TRBV12-4 and TRBJ1-1, with D maybe TRBD1 (6 bases). This TCR was sampled from a human donor with Susac syndrome. In DNA, the CDR3 is TGTGCCAGCAGTCAAACAGGGATGAACACTGAAGCTTTCTTT. Translating gives CASSQTGMNTEAFF.